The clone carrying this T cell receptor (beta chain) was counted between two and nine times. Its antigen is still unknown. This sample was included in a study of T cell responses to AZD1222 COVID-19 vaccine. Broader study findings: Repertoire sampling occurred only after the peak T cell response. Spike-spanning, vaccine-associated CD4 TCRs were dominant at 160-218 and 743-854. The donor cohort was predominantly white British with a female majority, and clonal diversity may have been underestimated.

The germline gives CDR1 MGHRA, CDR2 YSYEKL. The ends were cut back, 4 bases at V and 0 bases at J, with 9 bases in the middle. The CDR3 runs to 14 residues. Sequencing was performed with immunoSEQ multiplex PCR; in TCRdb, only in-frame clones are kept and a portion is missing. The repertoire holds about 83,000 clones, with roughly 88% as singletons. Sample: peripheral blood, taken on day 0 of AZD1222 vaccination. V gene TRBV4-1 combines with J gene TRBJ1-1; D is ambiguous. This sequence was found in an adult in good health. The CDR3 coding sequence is TGCGCCAGCAGCCGGCAGACCCTGAACACTGAAGCTTTCTTT. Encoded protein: CASSRQTLNTEAFF.